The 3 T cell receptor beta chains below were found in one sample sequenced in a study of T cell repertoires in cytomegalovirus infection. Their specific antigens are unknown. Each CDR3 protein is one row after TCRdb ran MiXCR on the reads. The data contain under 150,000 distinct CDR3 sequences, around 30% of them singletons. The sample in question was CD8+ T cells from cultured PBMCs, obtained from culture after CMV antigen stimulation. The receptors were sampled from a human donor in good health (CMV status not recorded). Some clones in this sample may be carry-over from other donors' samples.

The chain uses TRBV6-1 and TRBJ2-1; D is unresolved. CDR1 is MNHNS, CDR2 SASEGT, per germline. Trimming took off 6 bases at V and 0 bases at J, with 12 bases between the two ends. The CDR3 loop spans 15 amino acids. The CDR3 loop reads CASRLDLFSYNEQFF. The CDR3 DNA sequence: TGTGCCAGCAGATTGGACCTCTTCTCCTACAATGAGCAGTTCTTC.

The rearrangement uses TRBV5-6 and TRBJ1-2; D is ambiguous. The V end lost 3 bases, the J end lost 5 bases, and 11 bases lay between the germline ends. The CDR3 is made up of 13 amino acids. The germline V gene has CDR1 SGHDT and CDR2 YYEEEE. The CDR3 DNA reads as TGTGCCAGCAGCTCAGGTCTATGGTATGGCTACACCTTC. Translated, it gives CASSSGLWYGYTF.

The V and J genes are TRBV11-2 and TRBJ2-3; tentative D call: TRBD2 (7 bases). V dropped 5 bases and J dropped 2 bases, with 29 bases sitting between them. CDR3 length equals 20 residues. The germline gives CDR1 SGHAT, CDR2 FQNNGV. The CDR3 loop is CASSPLIGGGGLINTDTQYF. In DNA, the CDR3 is TGTGCCAGCAGCCCCCTCATTGGTGGGGGGGGCCTCATAAACACAGATACGCAGTATTTT. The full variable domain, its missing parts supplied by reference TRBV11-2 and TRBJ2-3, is EAGVAQSPRYKIIEKRQSVAFWCNPISGHATLYWYQQILGQGPKLLIQFQNNGVVDDSQLPKDRFSAERLKGVDSTLKIQPAKLEDSAVYLCASSPLIGGGGLINTDTQYFGPGTRLTVL.